This TCR beta chain was captured by sequencing in a study of Tregs in tolerant kidney transplant recipients. Study-level findings and limits: Biological reproducibility was not directly addressed, but technical replication error appeared minimal. Activated donor B cell expansion appeared to reveal the most relevant donor-specific TCRbeta repertoire. Donor-specific Treg expansion exceeded global Treg expansion in tolerant patients, suggesting antigen drive.

Unstimulated Tregs (CD4+CD25+CD127-) and CD4+CD25- non-Tregs were sorted from PBMCs. Germline V gene data show CDR1 as MNHNY and CDR2 as SVGAGI (reference sequence). The CDR3 runs to 15 residues. Trimming took 6 bases from V and 7 from J; bases not matched to a gene: 10. Worth noting for this clone: As yet, its antigen is unknown.

Only in-frame clones appear in the TCRdb table, and some are missing; sequencing was by immunoSEQ multiplex PCR. The sample has 75,000 to 85,000 clones, less than 95% seen once. This specimen was Tregs from blood, taken before the transplant. This clonotype originated in a human donor who received a combined kidney and bone marrow transplant. The chain couples TRBV6-6 to TRBJ2-1, with 9 bases that match TRBD1. In DNA form, the CDR3 reads TGTGCCAGCAGGCCGGGACAGGGAATGGGTAATGAGCAGTTCTTC. It encodes CASRPGQGMGNEQFF.